Here is one T cell receptor (beta chain) with its context. V was pared by 1 base and J by 4 bases, with 4 bases of the junction left unmatched. The germline V gene has CDR1 MGHRA and CDR2 YSYEKL. The CDR3 contains 16 residues. TCRdb's table, derived via immunoSEQ multiplex PCR, lists solely in-frame clones and lacks some. Of approximately 33,000 clones in the sample, around 93% were seen once. The data are from a study of PD-1 and CTLA-4 blockade in melanoma. The sequenced sample was CD8+ T cells from peripheral blood, obtained from a patient given anti-PD-1 treatment. The TCR originated in a human donor with melanoma. This sequence joins TRBV4-1 and TRBJ1-1, with 12 bases aligning to TRBD1. The CDR3: CASSQAPGQGATEAFF. The CDR3 DNA reads as TGCGCCAGCAGCCAAGCACCGGGACAGGGGGCCACTGAAGCTTTCTTT.